The 18 T cell receptor beta chains listed next were all sequenced from one sample in a study of prognosis after radiotherapy for stage I lung cancer. Amplicons of TCR beta CDR3 were generated from genomic DNA by two-round multiplex PCR. Used in first-round PCR were primers specific to each TRBV and TRBJ gene. MiXCR, run by TCRdb on the multiplex PCR reads, gives a single entry per CDR3 protein. The profile covers about 26,000 distinct CDR3 sequences, with about 41% appearing a single time and less than 35% taken by the ten largest. The input for sequencing was PBMCs, taken before or after stereotactic body radiation therapy (not recorded which). All receptors come from a donor aged 50 or older with non-small cell lung cancer.

This clonotype has a count of ten or more. The rearrangement uses TRBV6-1 and TRBJ1-1, with a possible D match to TRBD1 (6 bases). The germline V gene has CDR1 MNHNS and CDR2 SASEGT. The V end lost 1 base, the J end lost 4 bases, and 13 bases lay between the germline ends. The CDR3 length is 15 residues. CDR3 in amino acids: CASSEVWGRLTEAFF. In DNA form, the CDR3 reads TGTGCCAGCAGTGAAGTTTGGGGGCGGCTCACTGAAGCTTTCTTT.

The chain combines TRBV20-1 with TRBJ2-3; D possibly corresponds to TRBD2 (6 bases). The V and J ends lost 4 bases and 1 base respectively, with 15 bases between them. Looked up from germline, CDR1 is DFQATT and CDR2 is SNEGSKA (reference sequence). This CDR3 is built from 15 residues. The CDR3 protein is CSAIHGTHRTDTQYF. CDR3 nucleotide sequence: TGCAGTGCTATTCACGGGACTCACCGCACAGATACGCAGTATTTT.

This clonotype appeared many times. This sequence joins TRBV28 and TRBJ1-2, with D hard to call. The V end was cut by 2 bases, the J end by 8 bases, with 6 bases between. This CDR3 region has 11 residues. Per germline, CDR1 MDHEN and CDR2 SYDVKM. The CDR3 reads CASSLDGGYTF. DNA of the CDR3: TGTGCCAGCAGTTTAGACGGAGGCTACACCTTC.

This clonotype appeared many times. This chain links TRBV7-2 with TRBJ2-3; TRBD2 might be the D (6 bases). This CDR3 is 15 amino acids long. Trimming removed 2 bases from V and 2 bases from J, with 11 bases in between. Looked up from germline, CDR1 is SGHTA and CDR2 is FQGNSA. CDR3: CASSLLEGSTDTQYF. CDR3 nucleotides: TGTGCCAGCAGCTTACTGGAGGGGTCCACAGATACGCAGTATTTT.

The chain employs TRBV6-2 or TRBV6-3 and TRBJ1-1, with D hard to call. This CDR3 comprises 14 residues. Trimming took 5 bases from V and 0 from J, leaving 10 bases between them. Germline V gene data show CDR1 as MNHEY and CDR2 as SVGEGT. The DNA of the CDR3 is TGTGCCAGCAGTCCATGGTTTATGAACACTGAAGCTTTCTTT. The encoded protein is CASSPWFMNTEAFF.

This clonotype was found once. The V call is TRBV6-2 or TRBV6-3, the J call TRBJ1-4; D ambiguous. The germline V and J ends were trimmed by 7 bases and 3 bases, with 6 bases remaining between them. Germline CDR1 reads MNHEY; CDR2 reads SVGEGT. The CDR3 is made up of 12 amino acids. CDR3 loop: CASIGPNEKLFF. The DNA of the CDR3 is TGTGCCAGCATTGGCCCTAATGAAAAACTGTTTTTT.

This clonotype turned up a few times. A read error is possible here, since a much larger clone lies one base away. The V gene is TRBV2, the J gene TRBJ2-2; no reliable D call. Germline assignment: CDR1 SNHLY and CDR2 FYNNEI. The V end was cut by 7 bases, the J end by 4 bases, with 10 bases between. This CDR3 has 13 amino acids. CDR3 region: CASMQDGTGELFF. In DNA, the CDR3 is TGTGCCAGCATGCAGGACGGCACCGGGGAGCTGTTTTTT.

This clonotype was recorded at least ten times. The chain has TRBV6-1 and TRBJ2-2; no clear D. The CDR3 loop spans 12 amino acids. Trimming shortened V by 8 bases and J by 1 base, and 5 bases separated the two germline ends. Germline-derived CDR1 and CDR2 are MNHNS and SASEGT. Here the CDR3 reads CASLGNTGELFF. As DNA, the CDR3 is TGTGCCAGCTTAGGGAACACCGGGGAGCTGTTTTTT.

This clonotype has at least ten counts. It differs at one base from a far larger clone, so likely a read error. The CDR3, as DNA: TGTGCCAGCGGAAGCACCGGGGAGCTGTTTTTT. It codes for CASGSTGELFF. This chain joins TRBV12-3 or TRBV12-4 and TRBJ2-2; D call uncertain. This CDR3 is 11 amino acids long. Trimming stripped 8 bases from V and 4 bases from J, with 5 bases between.

In this sample, this clonotype turned up many times. The chain is built from TRBV15 and TRBJ2-5; TRBD1 aligns across 10 bases. The CDR3 length is 15 residues. Looked up from germline, CDR1 is LNHNV and CDR2 is YYDKDF (reference sequence). The V and J ends lost 1 base and 5 bases, in that order; junction bases with no gene match: 4. The CDR3 loop is CATSRGDRGFETQYF. The CDR3 DNA sequence: TGTGCCACCAGCAGAGGGGACAGGGGTTTCGAGACCCAGTACTTC.

The sample holds many counts of this clonotype. The chain recombines TRBV2 with TRBJ2-1, with D perhaps TRBD2 (6 bases). The length of the CDR3 is 14 residues. The germline V gene has CDR1 SNHLY and CDR2 FYNNEI. Trimming took off 8 bases at V and 1 base at J, with 12 bases between the two ends. CDR3 nucleotides: TGTGCCAGCTTACCGGGACTTTCCTACAATGAGCAGTTCTTC. This translates into CASLPGLSYNEQFF.

The V gene is TRBV2, the J gene TRBJ2-6, with D perhaps being TRBD1 or TRBD2 (5 bases each). Germline loops: CDR1 SNHLY, CDR2 FYNNEI. Trimming shortened V by 6 bases and J by 6 bases, and 12 bases separated the two germline ends. There are 14 residues in the CDR3. In DNA form, the CDR3 reads TGTGCCAGCAGCGGGGCGGCGTTGGCCAACGTCCTGACTTTC. Its translation is CASSGAALANVLTF.

The rearrangement uses TRBV27 and TRBJ2-5, with 8 positions matching TRBD2. J gave up 5 bases and V 5 bases, and 16 bases lay outside the gene matches. The CDR3 consists of 17 residues. Germline-derived CDR1 and CDR2 are MNHEY and SMNVEV (reference sequence). The CDR3 is CASSPYRLWTGGETQYF. For the CDR3, the DNA is TGTGCCAGCAGTCCATACCGCCTCTGGACGGGAGGGGAGACCCAGTACTTC.

Ten or more counts support this clonotype. The chain couples TRBV20-1 to TRBJ2-3; TRBD2 matches at 12 bases. This CDR3 comprises 15 residues. V gave up 1 base and J gave up 2 bases; unmatched junction bases: 1. CDR1 and CDR2 from the germline V gene are DFQATT and SNEGSKA (reference sequence). CDR3 sequence reads: CSARGTSGVTDTQYF. CDR3 DNA sequence: TGCAGTGCTAGAGGGACTAGCGGGGTCACAGATACGCAGTATTTT.

The sample holds many counts of this clonotype. This chain connects TRBV19 to TRBJ2-5; D is perhaps TRBD1 (5 bases). Trimming took off 5 bases at V and 3 bases at J, with 7 bases between the two ends. This CDR3 spans 12 amino acids. Germline loops: CDR1 LNHDA, CDR2 SQIVND (reference sequence). The CDR3: CASSSQEETQYF. The CDR3 DNA follows: TGTGCCAGTAGTTCACAGGAAGAGACCCAGTACTTC.

By proportion, this clonotype is medium-sized. The chain employs TRBV20-1 and TRBJ2-2; D gene ambiguous. V was clipped by 4 bases and J by 1 base, with 7 bases between them. The CDR3 sequence is 13 residues long. Germline V gene data show CDR1 as DFQATT and CDR2 as SNEGSKA (reference sequence). CDR3 protein: CSANYKNTGELFF. CDR3 DNA: TGCAGTGCTAATTACAAGAACACCGGGGAGCTGTTTTTT.

Concerning this clonotype itself: A much larger clone differs from this one at a single base, so this may be a read error. This chain joins TRBV6-1 and TRBJ2-2; D unclear. Trimming removed 8 bases from V and 4 bases from J, with 8 bases in between. Germline CDR1 is MNHNS and CDR2 is SASEGT. The CDR3 is made up of 12 amino acids. CDR3 sequence (DNA): TGTGCCAGCGTACTAATCACCGGGGAGCTGTTTTTT. It codes for CASVLITGELFF.

The gene calls are TRBV7-2 and TRBJ2-3; D possibly corresponds to TRBD2 (6 bases). From germline, CDR1 is SGHTA and CDR2 FQGNSA. Trimming took 5 bases from V and 0 from J, leaving 15 bases between them. This CDR3 has 16 amino acids. CDR3 sequence reads: CASSPVAVKSTDTQYF. CDR3 nucleotides: TGTGCCAGCAGCCCTGTAGCGGTAAAAAGCACAGATACGCAGTATTTT.